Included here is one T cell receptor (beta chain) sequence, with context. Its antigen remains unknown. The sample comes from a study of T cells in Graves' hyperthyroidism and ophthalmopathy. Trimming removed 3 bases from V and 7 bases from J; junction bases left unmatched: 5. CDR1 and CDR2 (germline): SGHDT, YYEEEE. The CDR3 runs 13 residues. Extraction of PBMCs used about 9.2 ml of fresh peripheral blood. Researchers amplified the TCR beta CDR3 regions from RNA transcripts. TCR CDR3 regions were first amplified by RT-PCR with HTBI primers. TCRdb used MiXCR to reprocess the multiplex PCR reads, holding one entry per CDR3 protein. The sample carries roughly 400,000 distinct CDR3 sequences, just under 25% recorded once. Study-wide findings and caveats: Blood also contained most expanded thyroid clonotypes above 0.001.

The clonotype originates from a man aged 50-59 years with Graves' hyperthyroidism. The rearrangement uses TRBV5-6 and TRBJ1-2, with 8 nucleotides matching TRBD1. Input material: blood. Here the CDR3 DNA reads TGTGCCAGCAGCTGGCAGGGGGCCGGTGGCTACACCTTC. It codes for CASSWQGAGGYTF. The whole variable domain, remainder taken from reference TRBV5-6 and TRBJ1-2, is DAGVTQSPTHLIKTRGQQVTLRCSPKSGHDTVSWYQQALGQGPQFIFQYYEEEERQRGNFPDRFSGHQFPNYSSELNVNALLLGDSALYLCASSWQGAGGYTFGSGTRLTVV.